This T cell receptor (beta chain) was recorded in a study of cytomegalovirus exposure and HLA in healthy donors. 13 Jbeta primers and 60 Vbeta primers were used for the PCR. Assay used: immunoSEQ multiplex PCR; TCRdb lists only in-frame clones, some missing. The sample data list about 200,000 clones. Per the germline V gene, CDR1 is SGHTS and CDR2 is YDEGEE. V lost 0 bases to trimming and J lost 6 bases, with 12 bases between them. This CDR3 is built from 14 residues. The chain couples TRBV5-8 to TRBJ1-1, with D maybe TRBD1 (5 bases). The TCR originated in a girl under 10 years old in good health and CMV-seropositive. Sample: PBMCs. The CDR3 reads CASSLGQGRSEAFF. DNA of the CDR3: TGTGCCAGCAGCTTGGGCCAGGGTAGGTCTGAAGCTTTCTTT.